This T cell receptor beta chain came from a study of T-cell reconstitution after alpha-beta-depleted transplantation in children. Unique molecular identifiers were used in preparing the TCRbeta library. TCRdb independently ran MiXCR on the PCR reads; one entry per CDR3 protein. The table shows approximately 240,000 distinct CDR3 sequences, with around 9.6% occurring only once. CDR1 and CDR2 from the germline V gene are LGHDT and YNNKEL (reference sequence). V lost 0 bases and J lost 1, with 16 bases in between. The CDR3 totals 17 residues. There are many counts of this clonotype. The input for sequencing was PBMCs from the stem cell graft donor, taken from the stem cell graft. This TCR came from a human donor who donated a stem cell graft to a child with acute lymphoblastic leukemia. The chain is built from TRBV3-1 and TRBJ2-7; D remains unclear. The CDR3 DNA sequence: TGTGCCAGCAGCCAAGATCTGTCCCCCGGATATTCCTACGAGCAGTACTTC. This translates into CASSQDLSPGYSYEQYF.